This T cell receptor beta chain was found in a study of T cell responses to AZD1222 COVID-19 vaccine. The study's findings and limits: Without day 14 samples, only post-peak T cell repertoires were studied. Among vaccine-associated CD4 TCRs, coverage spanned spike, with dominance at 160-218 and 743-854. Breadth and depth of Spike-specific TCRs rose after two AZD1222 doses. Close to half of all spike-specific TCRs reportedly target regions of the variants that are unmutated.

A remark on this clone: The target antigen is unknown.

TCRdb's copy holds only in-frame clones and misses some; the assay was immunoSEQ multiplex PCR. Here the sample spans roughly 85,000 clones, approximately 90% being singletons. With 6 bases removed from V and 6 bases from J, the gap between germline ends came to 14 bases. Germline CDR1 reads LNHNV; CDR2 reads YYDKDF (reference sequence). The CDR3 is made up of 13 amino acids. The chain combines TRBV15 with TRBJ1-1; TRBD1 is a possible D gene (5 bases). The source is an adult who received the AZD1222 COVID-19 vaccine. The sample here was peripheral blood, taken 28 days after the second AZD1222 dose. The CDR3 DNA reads TGTGCCACCAGTGAAGGACGGGGCGCTGAAGCTTTCTTT. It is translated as CATSEGRGAEAFF.